This T cell receptor beta chain was obtained from a study of OX40 agonist ivuxolimab in advanced cancers. From germline, CDR1 is SGHNT and CDR2 YYREEE (reference sequence). The CDR3 is made up of 16 amino acids. Trimming stripped 0 bases from V and 3 bases from J, with 14 bases between. Study-wide results and limits: Not determined was the antigen specificity of the expanded peripheral T cells. Averaged across samples, CD8+ T cells carried more expanded clones than CD4+ did.

A remark on this clone: The antigen is not known.

Produced via immunoSEQ multiplex PCR; TCRdb's table is partial and in-frame only. Among under 95,000 clones, more than 75% were seen once, and the ten largest hold 0.7% to 0.9%. This material consisted of CD4+ or CD8+ T cells sorted from blood, taken in a trial of the OX40 agonist ivuxolimab. The clonotype was recovered from an adult with an advanced solid tumor such as melanoma, head and neck, liver or kidney cancer. The V gene is TRBV5-4, the J gene TRBJ2-3, with D perhaps matching TRBD2 (6 bases). Here the CDR3 reads CASSLGDFHSTDTQYF. The CDR3 nucleotides are TGTGCCAGCAGCTTGGGGGACTTTCATTCTACAGATACGCAGTATTTT.